Given below is one T cell receptor beta chain in context. This entry belongs to a study of blood T cell repertoires in COVID-19. This CDR3 has 14 residues. The germline V gene encodes CDR1 SGDLS and CDR2 YYNGEE. V shed 0 bases and J 9 bases; nucleotides not matched to a gene: 0. Clones were read by immunoSEQ multiplex PCR, and TCRdb kept only the in-frame ones, dropping some. Found here are around 250,000 clones, about 87% of them singletons; the top ten hold 2.5% to 3.5%. Participants' reported clinical history set cohort assignment. V usage is TRBV9 and J usage is TRBJ2-1, with 13 bases matching TRBD2. Sequencing was done on a sample of PBMCs or T cells enriched from blood (not recorded which). This receptor was obtained from a woman aged 40 to 50 who had been exposed to COVID-19. The CDR3 DNA reads as TGTGCCAGCAGCGTAGGACTAGCGGGAGGTGAGCAGTTCTTC. It specifies CASSVGLAGGEQFF.